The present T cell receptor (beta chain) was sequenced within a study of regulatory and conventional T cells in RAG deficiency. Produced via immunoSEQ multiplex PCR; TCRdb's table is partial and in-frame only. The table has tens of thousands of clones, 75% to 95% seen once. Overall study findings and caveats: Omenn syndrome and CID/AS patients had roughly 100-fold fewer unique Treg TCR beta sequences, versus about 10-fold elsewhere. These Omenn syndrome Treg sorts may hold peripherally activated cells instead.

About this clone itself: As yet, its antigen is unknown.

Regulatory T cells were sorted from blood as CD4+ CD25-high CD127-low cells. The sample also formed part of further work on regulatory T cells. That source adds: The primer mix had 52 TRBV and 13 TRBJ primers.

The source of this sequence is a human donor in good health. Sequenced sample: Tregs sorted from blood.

The CDR3 is CASTQSRGASNQPQHF. The CDR3 DNA is TGTGCCAGTACCCAATCTCGCGGGGCCAGCAATCAGCCCCAGCATTTT. The chain links TRBV19 to TRBJ1-5; weak D call: TRBD1 (5 bases). Trimming took off 7 bases at V and 1 base at J, with 17 bases between the two ends. This CDR3 region has 16 residues. Germline assignment: CDR1 LNHDA and CDR2 SQIVND (reference sequence).